The source of this T cell receptor (beta chain) is a study of CD4 T cells in relation to SARS-CoV-2 and coronaviruses. As for this clone: Its specificity is unknown.

The unexposed donors gave CD4+ T cells in about 2011-2018, prior to COVID-19. Isolation of CD4+ T cells took place after approximately 10 days in culture. Testing used SARS-CoV-2 S/N and four cold-coronavirus spikes on unexposed-donor CD4+ T cells, cells permitting. This table comes from immunoSEQ multiplex PCR, and its TCRdb copy is limited to in-frame clones, with some not included. The table lists around 26,000 clones, approximately 80% of them singletons. The sample was CD4+ T cells from PBMCs, cultured in vitro. This TCR was recovered from a human donor in good health.

CDR3 sequence reads: CASSIGKPYEQYF. The CDR3 region has the DNA TGTGCCAGCAGCATCGGGAAACCCTACGAGCAGTACTTC. This chain links TRBV11-2 with TRBJ2-7; D is possibly TRBD2 (5 bases). Trimming removed 5 bases at V and 2 bases at J, with 10 bases between. There are 13 residues in the CDR3. Looked up from germline, CDR1 is SGHAT and CDR2 is FQNNGV.